This TCR beta chain was obtained from a study of blood T cell repertoires in COVID-19 (dated by TCRdb to 2020 to 2022). Background on the whole study: The collaborator samples originated in the United States, Italy and Spain and spanned the acute and convalescent phases of COVID-19. Samples came from the ongoing ImmuneRACE study (first 160 participants) plus 1,254 subjects from 6 global collaborators. Where available, HLA class I and class II types were taken from metadata supplied by the sample provider and were not determined by assay-based typing. The sample metadata nearly always contained a de-identified subject ID, COVID-19 status, age in years and sex. Deeply sampled blood TCRbeta repertoires from subjects exposed to, actively infected with, or recovered from COVID-19 were included in the dataset. A freely available public database, intended as a resource for researchers studying the immune response to SARS-CoV-2, is where the repertoires were released. The prospective study material was composed of cDNA or gDNA derived from T cells, B-cell-depleted T cells, or PBMCs. The investigation overall reported the following: Clinical and demographic metadata were provided uncurated, with the amount varying by source and participant.

From the cysteine through the phenylalanine, the CDR3 covers 14 amino acids. CDR3 DNA is the only sequence kept; it has 42 bases, read in frame from the first base. Trimming costs V 3 bases and J 0 bases, and their ends lie 8 bases apart. CDR1 and CDR2 were assigned from the germline V gene as SGHTS and YDEGEE. TCRbeta CDR3 regions were amplified from genomic DNA using the immunoSEQ Assay, a bias-controlled multiplex PCR. The paper's data handling went like this. The number of nucleated cells in each sample was estimated from the amplification of reference gene primers within the assay. Sequence reads were collapsed and filtered to measure the absolute abundance of every unique TCRbeta CDR3 rearrangement. For each sample, productive Simpson clonality was calculated as the square root of Simpson's diversity index over productive rearrangements. TCRdb holds this immuneACCESS table with in-frame rearrangements only. Some clones are missing; in checked studies, unresolved V genes explain under half, and the rest has no known cause. That table furnishes V, J and clone size, whereas the DNA furnished D and trimming. The sample records under 85,000 clones, approximately 87% of which are singletons. The ten largest clones add up to roughly a sixth of the sample.

Each collaborating institution followed its own protocols to collect whole blood in K2EDTA tubes. Collaborator samples were shipped for TCRbeta analysis as frozen whole blood, isolated PBMCs, or DNA extracted from either sample type. Notes on this clone: Its antigen is unknown. Base qualities are not recorded, but no much larger clone differs from it by a single base.

Input material: peripheral blood. This receptor was taken from a man older than 75 in a cohort sampled during active COVID-19. The chain is assembled from TRBV5-8 and TRBJ2-3; TRBD2 might be the D gene, on 6 matching bases. The bases read TGTGCCAGCAGCTCAGGGACTAGCACAGATACGCAGTATTTT. Translated, it gives CASSSGTSTDTQYF.